The 17 T cell receptor beta chains below were found in one sample sequenced in a study of monozygotic twins with inflammatory bowel disease. TCRdb processed the 5' RACE reads again and assigns one entry to each CDR3 protein, with no DNA. This listing includes 350,000 to 550,000 distinct CDR3 sequences. The sequencing sample was made of blood. The receptors come from a human donor with ulcerative colitis or Crohn's disease, or a healthy co-twin of an affected twin (not recorded which).

V is TRBV28 and J is TRBJ1-1. The CDR3 consists of 13 residues. Germline V gives CDR1 MDHEN, CDR2 SYDVKM. CDR3 amino acids: CASSILRDTEAFF.

The rearrangement links TRBV7-9 to TRBJ2-3; TCRdb names TRBD2, which stays unverified in the absence of DNA. This CDR3 spans 14 amino acids. Germline values: CDR1 SEHNR, CDR2 FQNEAQ (reference sequence). The chain's CDR3 is CASSLQAGPDTQYF.

The chain joins TRBV6-2 or TRBV6-3 to TRBJ1-5; lacking DNA, the TRBD1 call made by TCRdb goes unchecked. The V gene's germline CDR1 is MNHEY and CDR2 SVGEGT. This CDR3 is 15 amino acids long. CDR3 sequence reads: CASSQGQGQNQPQHF.

The rearrangement uses TRBV6-2 or TRBV6-3 and TRBJ2-1; TCRdb lists TRBD1, though no DNA is available to test this call. Germline V CDR1 and CDR2: MNHEY, SVGEGT. CDR3 length: 16 amino acids. The CDR3 sequence is CATFKPTGDGYNEQFF.

Here the CDR3 reads CSSFVAGGADTQYF. The rearrangement links TRBV20-1 to TRBJ2-3; TCRdb picks TRBD2, but there is no DNA to check that call. CDR3 length: 14 residues. The germline V gene encodes CDR1 DFQATT and CDR2 SNEGSKA (reference sequence).

This chain connects TRBV10-3 to TRBJ1-3; without DNA, the TCRdb call of TRBD1 cannot be checked. Germline values: CDR1 ENHRY, CDR2 SYGVKD. There are 14 residues in the CDR3. This CDR3 is CAISPDMLGNTIYF.

CDR3 sequence reads: CAISNSGFTGELFF. This chain links TRBV10-3 with TRBJ2-2; the D call of TRBD2 rests on TCRdb alone, since no DNA is present to check it. This CDR3 region has 14 residues. From germline, CDR1 is ENHRY and CDR2 SYGVKD.

The CDR3 here is CSATLGTSDSVAAFF. The chain has TRBV20-1 and TRBJ1-1. The CDR3 has 15 residues. The germline CDR1 and CDR2 sequences are DFQATT and SNEGSKA (reference sequence).

The rearrangement uses TRBV20-1 and TRBJ1-1; without DNA, the TCRdb call of TRBD1 cannot be checked. The CDR3 consists of 14 residues. Germline V gives CDR1 DFQATT, CDR2 SNEGSKA (reference sequence). CDR3 loop: CSAKGGGAITEAFF.

Here the CDR3 reads CSVGQGPNYGYTF. The chain carries TRBV29-1 and TRBJ1-2; TCRdb's D call, TRBD1, is unchecked because there is no DNA. The CDR3 covers 13 residues. The germline V gene encodes CDR1 SQVTM and CDR2 ANQGSEA. Full variable domain (missing parts from reference TRBV29-1 and TRBJ1-2): SAVISQKPSRDICQRGTSLTIQCQVDSQVTMMFWYRQQPGQSLTLIATANQGSEATYESGFVIDKFPISRPNLTFSTLTVSNMSPEDSSIYLCSVGQGPNYGYTFGSGTRLTVV.

The chain couples TRBV5-1 to TRBJ2-5. The length of the CDR3 is 12 residues. Germline CDR1 SGHRS, CDR2 YFSETQ. CDR3 residues: CASSTDSGTQYF.

The chain links TRBV30 to TRBJ1-5; there is no DNA to check the TCRdb D call of TRBD1. Germline loops: CDR1 GTSNPN, CDR2 SVGIG (reference sequence). There are 13 residues in the CDR3. The chain's CDR3 is CAWKGAVGQPQHF. Drawing the rest from reference TRBV30 and TRBJ1-5, the complete variable domain is SQTIHQWPATLVQPVGSPLSLECTVEGTSNPNLYWYRQAAGRGLQLLFYSVGIGQISSEVPQNLSASRPQDRQFILSSKKLLLSDSGFYLCAWKGAVGQPQHFGDGTRLSIL.

This rearrangement joins TRBV9 to TRBJ1-1. Germline lookup yields CDR1 SGDLS and CDR2 YYNGEE. The CDR3 covers 13 residues. CDR3 residues: CASSVDENTEAFF.

The chain joins TRBV5-1 to TRBJ1-2; the TRBD1 assignment by TCRdb is unverifiable without DNA. The length of the CDR3 is 15 residues. Germline CDR1 reads SGHRS; CDR2 reads YFSETQ. CDR3 sequence reads: CASGPSGANFYGYTF.

V gene TRBV28 combines with J gene TRBJ2-2; TCRdb selects TRBD1, and the lack of DNA leaves this call unchecked. CDR1 and CDR2 from the germline V gene are MDHEN and SYDVKM. This CDR3 region has 15 residues. Here the CDR3 reads CASSPGVSGAGELFF. The variable domain in full, with the rest retrieved from reference TRBV28 and TRBJ2-2, is DVKVTQSSRYLVKRTGEKVFLECVQDMDHENMFWYRQDPGLGLRLIYFSYDVKMKEKGDIPEGYSVSREKKERFSLILESASTNQTSMYLCASSPGVSGAGELFFGEGSRLTVL.

The rearrangement uses TRBV7-2 and TRBJ2-2. In germline, CDR1 is SGHTA, CDR2 FQGNSA. The CDR3 extends over 14 amino acids. This CDR3 reads CASSLALFPGELFF.

The chain has TRBV5-5 and TRBJ2-3; no DNA is available, so the TRBD1 call from TCRdb remains unchecked. CDR1 is SGHKS and CDR2 is YYEKEE in the germline V gene (reference sequence). The CDR3 loop spans 16 amino acids. The CDR3 sequence is CASILPGDFSTDTQYF.